Below are 15 T cell receptor beta chains sequenced from a single sample in a study of cytomegalovirus exposure and HLA in healthy donors (TCRdb year 2017). Libraries came from the immunoSEQ multiplex PCR assay. A mixture of 60 forward primers for TCR Vbeta segments and 13 reverse primers for TCR Jbeta segments was used in the multiplex PCR. Entries here come from immuneACCESS through TCRdb and include only in-frame sequences with V and J called. Some clones fail to appear in such tables; in the studies checked, an unresolved V gene covers under half of the shortfall, and the cause of the remainder is unknown. The sample profile shows tens of thousands of clones; about 85% of them were found once. The ten top clones hold 14% to 15% of the sample. The sequenced sample was PBMCs. The receptor set was obtained from a woman aged 40 to 55 in good health and CMV-seropositive.

The chain employs TRBV5-6 and TRBJ2-7; weak D call: TRBD1 (5 bases). CDR1 is SGHDT, CDR2 YYEEEE, per germline. Trimming took off 0 bases at V and 6 bases at J, with 13 bases between the two ends. This CDR3 comprises 14 residues. The CDR3 is CASSLEGPRGEQYF. CDR3 nucleotides: TGTGCCAGCAGCTTGGAGGGGCCAAGGGGCGAGCAGTACTTC.

The chain recombines TRBV9 with TRBJ2-3; D is possibly TRBD1 (5 bases). The CDR3 loop spans 14 amino acids. Germline V gene lookup returns CDR1 SGDLS and CDR2 YYNGEE. Trimming pared 0 bases from V and 6 bases from J, leaving 11 bases between. CDR3 region: CASSVAPGPDTQYF. The CDR3 nucleotides read TGTGCCAGCAGCGTAGCTCCAGGGCCCGATACGCAGTATTTT.

The J gene is TRBJ1-5, the V gene TRBV28; 8 positions match TRBD1. Trimming cost V 5 bases and J 3 bases; bases outside gene matches: 6. The germline V gene has CDR1 MDHEN and CDR2 SYDVKM. The CDR3 totals 15 residues. The CDR3 DNA is TGTGCCAGCAGTCACCGGACAGGGACCAATCAGCCCCAGCATTTT. Translating it yields CASSHRTGTNQPQHF.

This rearrangement joins TRBV12-5 to TRBJ2-3, with D possibly being TRBD2 (5 bases). The length of the CDR3 is 14 residues. Germline loops: CDR1 LGHNT, CDR2 FRNRAP. V dropped 6 bases and J dropped 2 bases, with 12 bases sitting between them. The chain's CDR3 is CASGLSGPTDTQYF. The CDR3 region has the DNA TGTGCTAGTGGCCTAAGCGGACCCACAGATACGCAGTATTTT.

In DNA form, the CDR3 reads TGTGCTAGTGGTCCCGAGGTGAAAAACATTCAGTACTTC. Its protein product is CASGPEVKNIQYF. This chain links TRBV12-5 with TRBJ2-4, with D uncertain. Germline assignment: CDR1 LGHNT and CDR2 FRNRAP. The CDR3 covers 13 residues. The ends were cut back, 5 bases at V and 4 bases at J, with 9 bases in the middle.

The chain combines TRBV27 with TRBJ2-2; D remains ambiguous. There are 14 residues in the CDR3. The V end was cut by 2 bases, the J end by 5 bases, with 9 bases between. CDR1 and CDR2 from the germline V gene are MNHEY and SMNVEV (reference sequence). CDR3 region: CASSLNVRTGELFF. The CDR3 coding sequence is TGTGCCAGCAGTTTAAACGTACGGACCGGGGAGCTGTTTTTT.

J is TRBJ2-2 and V is TRBV7-3, with D perhaps TRBD1 (5 bases). CDR1 is SGHTA and CDR2 is FQGTGA in the germline V gene. Trimming cost V 1 base and J 1 base, with 10 bases left between them. CDR3 length: 16 amino acids. CDR3 nucleotide sequence: TGTGCCAGCAGCTTAATGGGGCAGGGGAACACCGGGGAGCTGTTTTTT. Translated: CASSLMGQGNTGELFF.

The chain links TRBV4-3 to TRBJ2-7; D call uncertain. The CDR3 extends over 14 amino acids. CDR1 and CDR2 (germline): LGHNA, YSLEER. V lost 1 base to trimming and J lost 0 bases, with 7 bases between them. The CDR3 here is CASSQGPGSYEQYF. CDR3 DNA: TGCGCCAGCAGCCAAGGCCCGGGCTCCTACGAGCAGTACTTC.

The chain joins TRBV6-5 to TRBJ1-2; 10 bases align to TRBD1. The CDR3 sequence is 13 residues long. Germline loops: CDR1 MNHEY, CDR2 SVGAGI. Losses at the gene ends were 6 bases for V and 8 bases for J; bases not matched to a gene: 6. CDR3 protein: CASRTGTGVGYTF. As DNA, the CDR3 is TGTGCCAGCAGAACCGGGACAGGGGTAGGCTACACCTTC.

The rearrangement links TRBV27 to TRBJ1-6, with D hard to call. With 7 bases removed from V and 4 bases from J, the gap between germline ends came to 14 bases. There are 15 residues in the CDR3. Germline CDR1 is MNHEY and CDR2 is SMNVEV (reference sequence). Here the CDR3 reads CASTTAPLYNSPLHF. The CDR3 bases are TGTGCCAGCACAACAGCTCCCTTATATAATTCACCCCTCCACTTT.

This chain joins TRBV28 and TRBJ1-5, with TRBD1 identical over 7 bases. The CDR3 covers 14 residues. Trimming removed 7 bases from V and 2 bases from J; junction bases left unmatched: 5. Germline values: CDR1 MDHEN, CDR2 SYDVKM. The DNA of the CDR3 is TGTGCCAGCACAGGGGGGCAGCGCAATCAGCCCCAGCATTTT. Translation gives CASTGGQRNQPQHF.

This clone was recorded only once. This sequence joins TRBV6-6 and TRBJ1-1, with D possibly TRBD1 on 5 matching bases. Per germline, CDR1 MNHNY and CDR2 SVGAGI (reference sequence). V was trimmed by 3 bases and J by 5 bases, leaving 10 bases between them. This CDR3 spans 13 amino acids. This chain's CDR3 is CASSYVSGTEAFF. CDR3 in DNA: TGTGCCAGCAGTTATGTGTCAGGGACTGAAGCTTTCTTT.

In its sample, this clone was seen a few times. The V call is TRBV4-3, the J call TRBJ2-1; TRBD2 is a possible D gene (6 bases). Germline V CDR1 and CDR2: LGHNA, YSLEER. With 0 bases removed from V and 3 bases from J, the gap between germline ends came to 12 bases. The CDR3 consists of 16 residues. CDR3 DNA: TGCGCCAGCAGCCAAGATCCGGGAGCCCTCTACAATGAGCAGTTCTTC. Translating gives CASSQDPGALYNEQFF.

This clone occurred once. The gene calls are TRBV4-2 and TRBJ2-1; D is possibly TRBD2 (5 bases). The CDR3 runs to 15 residues. CDR1 is LGHNA and CDR2 is YNFKEQ in the germline V gene. V dropped 1 base and J dropped 10 bases, with 17 bases sitting between them. The CDR3: CASSQASGSPREQFF. In DNA form, the CDR3 reads TGTGCCAGCAGCCAAGCCAGTGGGAGTCCTAGAGAGCAGTTCTTC.

This clone is medium-sized (0.01 to 0.1%). The chain joins TRBV30 to TRBJ1-3; 7 bases match TRBD1. The CDR3 is made up of 15 amino acids. Germline trimming cut 5 bases from V and 0 bases from J; bases unmatched to any gene: 7. The germline V gene encodes CDR1 GTSNPN and CDR2 SVGIG (reference sequence). The CDR3 loop reads CAWGPRGASGNTIYF. The CDR3 DNA sequence: TGTGCCTGGGGGCCCAGGGGGGCCTCTGGAAACACCATATATTTT.